This note documents a single TCR beta chain sequence. Its antigen is currently unknown. This sample stems from a study of CD8 T cells in ankylosing spondylitis. Overall study findings and caveats: Clones tied to disease were said to be significantly enriched in matched ankylosing spondylitis synovial fluid. A TCR beta motif made of fewer than ten highly homologous variants seemed typical of ankylosing spondylitis blood.

TCRdb passed the 5' RACE reads through MiXCR, listing each CDR3 protein once. The sample comprises fewer than 500,000 distinct CDR3 sequences, about a fifth of which are singletons, and 16% rests with the top ten. The receptor's source is a male donor with ankylosing spondylitis. Sequencing was done on a sample of blood, either unsorted or a sorted T cell fraction (not recorded which).

CDR3 loop: CASSYLVNYGYTF. DNA for the CDR3: TGTGCCAGCAGTTACTTGGTTAACTATGGCTACACCTTC. This rearrangement joins TRBV6-5 to TRBJ1-2; D is unresolved. Deletions cut 1 base from V and 1 base from J, with 4 bases between. The CDR3 consists of 13 residues. Germline lookup yields CDR1 MNHEY and CDR2 SVGAGI.